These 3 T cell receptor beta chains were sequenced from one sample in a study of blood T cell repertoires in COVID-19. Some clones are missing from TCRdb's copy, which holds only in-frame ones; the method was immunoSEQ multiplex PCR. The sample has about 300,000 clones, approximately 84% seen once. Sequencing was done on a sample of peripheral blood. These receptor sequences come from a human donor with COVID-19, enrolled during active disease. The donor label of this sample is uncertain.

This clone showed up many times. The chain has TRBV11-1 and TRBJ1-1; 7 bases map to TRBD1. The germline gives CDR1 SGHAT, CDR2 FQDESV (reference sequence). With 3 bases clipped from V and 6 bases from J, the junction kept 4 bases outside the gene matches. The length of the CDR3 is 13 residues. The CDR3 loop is CASSLTGWAEAFF. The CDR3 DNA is TGTGCCAGCAGCTTGACAGGGTGGGCTGAAGCTTTCTTT.

The CDR3 loop reads CASSLGGTATNEKLFF. The CDR3 DNA follows: TGCGCCAGCAGCTTAGGGGGGACAGCAACTAATGAAAAACTGTTTTTT. The chain employs TRBV5-1 and TRBJ1-4; 7 positions agree with TRBD1. The CDR3 loop spans 16 amino acids. Germline CDR1 is SGHRS and CDR2 is YFSETQ. V lost 2 bases, J lost 0 bases, and 4 bases stayed unmatched.

In DNA, the CDR3 is TGTGCCAGCTCACGGGGGGCTTACGAGCAGTACTTC. It encodes CASSRGAYEQYF. V usage is TRBV7-2 and J usage is TRBJ2-7; tentative D call: TRBD2 (7 bases). Trimming took off 8 bases at V and 4 bases at J, with 12 bases between the two ends. Germline values: CDR1 SGHTA, CDR2 FQGNSA. The CDR3 contains 12 residues.